A selection of T cell receptor beta chains follows, all from one sample in a study of blood T cell repertoires in COVID-19. The assay was immunoSEQ multiplex PCR, and TCRdb's table has in-frame clones only and misses some. The sample yields 180,000 or so clones, 90% seen once. What was sequenced was peripheral blood. These receptors were taken from a man aged 45-65 years with acute or convalescent COVID-19. The CDR3 runs from the conserved cysteine through the conserved F or W. Each record gives: V gene, D gene, clone size, J gene, CDR3 DNA, CDR3 protein. D genes are given only for firm matches. A clone size is listed for some rows: how often the clone was seen (once, few, many), or a class if it is expanded.

v_call: TRBV6-5
d_call: TRBD2
clone_size: .
j_call: TRBJ2-1
cdr3_nt: TGTGCCAGCAGTATGGCGGGGGGGCCGCCTGAGCAGTTCTTC
cdr3_aa: CASSMAGGPPEQFF

v_call: TRBV28
d_call: TRBD1
clone_size: .
j_call: TRBJ1-6
cdr3_nt: TGTGCCAGCAGTCTGGGACAGGGTAAGGCACCCCTCCACTTT
cdr3_aa: CASSLGQGKAPLHF

v_call: TRBV28
d_call: TRBD1
clone_size: .
j_call: TRBJ2-7
cdr3_nt: TGTGCCAGCAGTACCTCTGGGGCAGGGGGCTACGAGCAGTACTTC
cdr3_aa: CASSTSGAGGYEQYF

v_call: TRBV28
d_call: .
clone_size: .
j_call: TRBJ2-1
cdr3_nt: TGTGCCAGCAGTTTATCGGGGAATGAGCAGTTCTTC
cdr3_aa: CASSLSGNEQFF

v_call: TRBV19
d_call: TRBD1
clone_size: .
j_call: TRBJ1-2
cdr3_nt: TGTGCCAGTAGTCCCCGGGACAGGGGAGGTAACTATGGCTACACCTTC
cdr3_aa: CASSPRDRGGNYGYTF

v_call: TRBV27
d_call: .
clone_size: .
j_call: TRBJ1-1
cdr3_nt: TGTGCCAGTAGGAGATCCACTGAAGCTTTCTTT
cdr3_aa: CASRRSTEAFF

v_call: TRBV4-2
d_call: TRBD2
clone_size: .
j_call: TRBJ2-3
cdr3_nt: TGTGCCAGCAGCCAAGGGGTGGCGGGGGGGCTGTCGGATACGCAGTATTTT
cdr3_aa: CASSQGVAGGLSDTQYF

v_call: TRBV6-2/TRBV6-3
d_call: .
clone_size: few
j_call: TRBJ1-5
cdr3_nt: TGTGCCAGCAGTTCACAGGGTTCGAGACAGCCCCAGCATTTT
cdr3_aa: CASSSQGSRQPQHF

v_call: TRBV2
d_call: .
clone_size: .
j_call: TRBJ2-5
cdr3_nt: TGTGCCAGCATCGGAGAGACCCAGTACTTC
cdr3_aa: CASIGETQYF

v_call: TRBV6-2/TRBV6-3
d_call: TRBD1
clone_size: .
j_call: TRBJ1-5
cdr3_nt: TGTGCCAGCAGCACCCCTACAGGGGGGTCGAATCAGCCCCAGCATTTT
cdr3_aa: CASSTPTGGSNQPQHF

v_call: TRBV7-2
d_call: TRBD1
clone_size: .
j_call: TRBJ2-3
cdr3_nt: TGTGCCAGCAGCTCAATACAGGGGAGCACAGATACGCAGTATTTT
cdr3_aa: CASSSIQGSTDTQYF

v_call: TRBV4-1
d_call: TRBD1
clone_size: .
j_call: TRBJ2-4
cdr3_nt: TGCGCCAGCAGCCCGACGACAGGGGAGGACATTCAGTACTTC
cdr3_aa: CASSPTTGEDIQYF

v_call: TRBV7-6
d_call: .
clone_size: .
j_call: TRBJ2-3
cdr3_nt: TGTGCCAGCAGCTTGACTAACACAGATACGCAGTATTTT
cdr3_aa: CASSLTNTDTQYF

v_call: TRBV4-3
d_call: .
clone_size: .
j_call: TRBJ1-2
cdr3_nt: TGCGCCAGCAGCCAAGGTCCAGGGACAAACTATGGCTACACCTTC
cdr3_aa: CASSQGPGTNYGYTF

v_call: TRBV5-1
d_call: TRBD1
clone_size: .
j_call: TRBJ1-4
cdr3_nt: TGCGCCAGCAGCTTTTTTGCCGGGGACAGCGAAAAACTGTTTTTT
cdr3_aa: CASSFFAGDSEKLFF

v_call: TRBV19
d_call: .
clone_size: few
j_call: TRBJ1-5
cdr3_nt: TGTGCCAGTTCTGACAGGTACAATCAGCCCCAGCATTTT
cdr3_aa: CASSDRYNQPQHF

v_call: TRBV10-3
d_call: TRBD2
clone_size: once
j_call: TRBJ2-7
cdr3_nt: TGTGCCATCAGTGAACCACGGGGCGGGAGCTCCTACGAGCAGTACTTC
cdr3_aa: CAISEPRGGSSYEQYF

v_call: TRBV19
d_call: .
clone_size: .
j_call: TRBJ1-5
cdr3_nt: TGTGCCACCAAGGGGCAGAACAATCAGCCCCAGCATTTT
cdr3_aa: CATKGQNNQPQHF

v_call: TRBV6-5
d_call: .
clone_size: .
j_call: TRBJ2-7
cdr3_nt: TGTGCCAGCAGTTACTCCGGAGGTTTGAAGTACGAGCAGTACTTC
cdr3_aa: CASSYSGGLKYEQYF

v_call: TRBV11-2
d_call: TRBD1
clone_size: .
j_call: TRBJ2-7
cdr3_nt: TGTGCCAGCAGCTCCCGGGACAGGATCTACGAGCAGTACTTC
cdr3_aa: CASSSRDRIYEQYF

v_call: TRBV6-6
d_call: .
clone_size: .
j_call: TRBJ2-2
cdr3_nt: TGTGCCAGCTCGGCCAGGGCCACCGGGGAGCTGTTTTTT
cdr3_aa: CASSARATGELFF

v_call: TRBV9
d_call: .
clone_size: .
j_call: TRBJ1-6
cdr3_nt: TGTGCCAGCAGCGTATCAGGGGTAGACTATAATTCACCCCTCCACTTT
cdr3_aa: CASSVSGVDYNSPLHF

v_call: TRBV3-1/TRBV3-2
d_call: TRBD2
clone_size: .
j_call: TRBJ2-1
cdr3_nt: TGTGCCAGCAGCCAAGGGGGGGAGGGCCGTTACAATGAGCAGTTCTTC
cdr3_aa: CASSQGGEGRYNEQFF

v_call: TRBV6-1
d_call: TRBD2
clone_size: .
j_call: TRBJ2-5
cdr3_nt: TGTGCCAGCAGTGAAACTAGCGGGACCCAGTACTTC
cdr3_aa: CASSETSGTQYF

v_call: TRBV30
d_call: TRBD1
clone_size: .
j_call: TRBJ1-2
cdr3_nt: TGTGCCTGGAGTGGCCAGACAGGGCTCTATGGCTACACCTTC
cdr3_aa: CAWSGQTGLYGYTF

v_call: TRBV6-2/TRBV6-3
d_call: .
clone_size: once
j_call: TRBJ2-5
cdr3_nt: TGTGCCAGCAGTTACCCCGGACTCTACCAAGAGACCCAGTACTTC
cdr3_aa: CASSYPGLYQETQYF

v_call: TRBV10-3
d_call: TRBD2
clone_size: few
j_call: TRBJ2-5
cdr3_nt: TGTGCCATCAGTGAGTCCACTAGCGGGGACATACAAGAGACCCAGTACTTC
cdr3_aa: CAISESTSGDIQETQYF

v_call: TRBV6-5
d_call: .
clone_size: .
j_call: TRBJ2-1
cdr3_nt: TGTGCCAGCAGCCCGGGGCCCGGGAGTGAGCAGTTCTTC
cdr3_aa: CASSPGPGSEQFF

v_call: TRBV6-5
d_call: .
clone_size: .
j_call: TRBJ2-5
cdr3_nt: TGTGCCAGTTCTAGCGCAAGGATAGAGACCCAGTACTTC
cdr3_aa: CASSSARIETQYF

v_call: TRBV28
d_call: .
clone_size: .
j_call: TRBJ2-6
cdr3_nt: TGTGCCAGCGACAAATCTACAGGGACGGGGGCCAACGTCCTGACTTTC
cdr3_aa: CASDKSTGTGANVLTF

v_call: TRBV7-8
d_call: .
clone_size: .
j_call: TRBJ1-5
cdr3_nt: TGTGCCAGCAGTATACAGAGCTTCAATCAGCCCCAGCATTTT
cdr3_aa: CASSIQSFNQPQHF

v_call: TRBV4-2
d_call: .
clone_size: .
j_call: TRBJ1-2
cdr3_nt: TGTGCCAGCAGCCAGGACAGCGTTTTTAACTATGGCTACACCTTC
cdr3_aa: CASSQDSVFNYGYTF

v_call: TRBV19
d_call: .
clone_size: .
j_call: TRBJ1-1
cdr3_nt: TGTGCCAGTAGTCCCCGGGTGGGTGAAGCTTTCTTT
cdr3_aa: CASSPRVGEAFF

v_call: TRBV6-6
d_call: TRBD1
clone_size: .
j_call: TRBJ2-7
cdr3_nt: TGTGCCAGCAGTTTGGCAGGGGGCATATACGAGCAGTACTTC
cdr3_aa: CASSLAGGIYEQYF

v_call: TRBV5-1
d_call: .
clone_size: .
j_call: TRBJ2-5
cdr3_nt: TGCGCCAGCTCCAGGGGCAACCAAGAGACCCAGTACTTC
cdr3_aa: CASSRGNQETQYF

v_call: TRBV5-1
d_call: TRBD1
clone_size: .
j_call: TRBJ1-4
cdr3_nt: TGCGCCAGCAGCCCTGGGGCAGGGGGAGCTAATGAAAAACTGTTTTTT
cdr3_aa: CASSPGAGGANEKLFF

v_call: TRBV19
d_call: .
clone_size: .
j_call: TRBJ1-6
cdr3_nt: TGTGCCAGTAGCACCGGGAGCTATAATTCACCCCTCCACTTT
cdr3_aa: CASSTGSYNSPLHF

v_call: TRBV3-1/TRBV3-2
d_call: .
clone_size: .
j_call: TRBJ1-4
cdr3_nt: TGTGCCAGCAGCCAAAACCCGGGAGGGACAACTAATGAAAAACTGTTTTTT
cdr3_aa: CASSQNPGGTTNEKLFF

v_call: TRBV7-9
d_call: .
clone_size: .
j_call: TRBJ2-2
cdr3_nt: TGTGCCAGCAGCTTAGGACAGAACACCGGGGAGCTGTTTTTT
cdr3_aa: CASSLGQNTGELFF

v_call: TRBV30
d_call: TRBD2
clone_size: .
j_call: TRBJ2-3
cdr3_nt: TGTGCCTGGACCCTAGCGGGAGGCAGCGATACGCAGTATTTT
cdr3_aa: CAWTLAGGSDTQYF

v_call: TRBV4-2
d_call: .
clone_size: .
j_call: TRBJ2-1
cdr3_nt: TGTGCCAGCAGCCCGACCGCTGCGGGCCATGAGCAGTTCTTC
cdr3_aa: CASSPTAAGHEQFF

v_call: TRBV30
d_call: .
clone_size: .
j_call: TRBJ1-1
cdr3_nt: TGTGCCGTTTCCTTAGCTAACACTGAAGCTTTCTTT
cdr3_aa: CAVSLANTEAFF

v_call: TRBV18
d_call: TRBD2
clone_size: .
j_call: TRBJ2-1
cdr3_nt: TGTGCCAGCTCACTCTTAGCGGGAAGCTACAATGAGCAGTTCTTC
cdr3_aa: CASSLLAGSYNEQFF

v_call: TRBV2
d_call: .
clone_size: .
j_call: TRBJ2-5
cdr3_nt: TGTGCCAGCAGGAGTGAGACAGGACAAGAGACCCAGTACTTC
cdr3_aa: CASRSETGQETQYF

v_call: TRBV10-3
d_call: .
clone_size: .
j_call: TRBJ2-2
cdr3_nt: TGTGCCACCTTGCGGGAAGCGGGCCCCACCGGGGAGCTGTTTTTT
cdr3_aa: CATLREAGPTGELFF

v_call: TRBV27
d_call: .
clone_size: .
j_call: TRBJ2-2
cdr3_nt: TGTGCCAGCAGCCCAGCAGGGGATGGCGGGGAGCTGTTTTTT
cdr3_aa: CASSPAGDGGELFF

v_call: TRBV19
d_call: .
clone_size: .
j_call: TRBJ1-1
cdr3_nt: TGTGCCAGTAGTATAGATCCGTATTTGAACACTGAAGCTTTCTTT
cdr3_aa: CASSIDPYLNTEAFF

v_call: TRBV5-1
d_call: .
clone_size: once
j_call: TRBJ1-4
cdr3_nt: TGCGCCAGCAGCTTCCGGAAGGGAGGCGAAAAACTGTTTTTT
cdr3_aa: CASSFRKGGEKLFF

v_call: TRBV28
d_call: TRBD1
clone_size: .
j_call: TRBJ2-5
cdr3_nt: TGTGCCATCCGACAGGGGTACCAAGAGACCCAGTACTTC
cdr3_aa: CAIRQGYQETQYF

v_call: TRBV28
d_call: TRBD2
clone_size: .
j_call: TRBJ2-7
cdr3_nt: TGTGCCAGCAGTCTTAGCGGGAGGGCCCTCTACGAGCAGTACTTC
cdr3_aa: CASSLSGRALYEQYF

v_call: TRBV27
d_call: .
clone_size: .
j_call: TRBJ2-7
cdr3_nt: TGTGCCAGCAGTTACTACAGGGAGGGCCAGAACGAGCAGTACTTC
cdr3_aa: CASSYYREGQNEQYF

v_call: TRBV5-6
d_call: .
clone_size: .
j_call: TRBJ1-2
cdr3_nt: TGTGCCAGCAGCTTGGTGTACGGGTCCTATGGCTACACCTTC
cdr3_aa: CASSLVYGSYGYTF

v_call: TRBV6-5
d_call: TRBD1
clone_size: .
j_call: TRBJ1-1
cdr3_nt: TGTGCCAGCAGTTCTCACCAGGGGGCGATGACTGAAGCTTTCTTT
cdr3_aa: CASSSHQGAMTEAFF

v_call: TRBV4-1
d_call: TRBD1
clone_size: .
j_call: TRBJ2-1
cdr3_nt: TGCGCCAGCAGCCAATTGGGACAGCCAAAGCAGTTCTTC
cdr3_aa: CASSQLGQPKQFF